The sequence of this T cell receptor beta chain was determined in a study of cytomegalovirus exposure and HLA in healthy donors. Study-level findings and limits: Some V segments could not be told apart, so they were left out, TRBV6-2 and TRBV6-3 among them. Researchers reported in a later analysis that common viral pathogens appeared linked to several top clusters.

The PCR was carried out with 60 Vbeta primers and 13 Jbeta primers. This table comes from immunoSEQ multiplex PCR, and its TCRdb copy is limited to in-frame clones, with some not included. There are about 210,000 clones in the sample; about 82% occur only once, and about 3.1% lies in the top ten. As regards this clone: Its cognate antigen is unknown.

V lost 5 bases and J lost 8, with 10 bases in between. The CDR3 consists of 11 residues. CDR1 is SGDLS, CDR2 YYNGEE, per germline. This TCR derives from a man in his thirties or forties in good health and CMV-seronegative. Sequencing was carried out using PBMCs. This chain connects TRBV9 to TRBJ1-1; D remains ambiguous. The CDR3 nucleotides read TGTGCCAGCAGTGGCGGGTTCGAAGCTTTCTTT. This gives the protein CASSGGFEAFF.